A single sample is the source of the 23 T cell receptor beta chains below, sequenced in a study of human T cells and chemical hapten exposure. Time point denoted: pre-sensitization, week 0. Indicated treatment: therapeutic diphenylcyclopropenone sensitization with weekly scalp DPC. TCRdb recomputed calls from the RACE reads with MiXCR, one row per CDR3 protein. The sample includes under 110,000 distinct CDR3 sequences, 9% to 15% of them seen just once. Material: whole blood, obtained in connection with sensitization to the hapten diphenylcyclopropenone (DPC). The receptors here all came from a woman aged 50 to 60 with alopecia areata. Some clones in this sample may be carry-over from other donors' samples.

This clonotype appeared a few times. This chain links TRBV10-3 with TRBJ2-1; D might be TRBD1 or TRBD2, each matching 8 bases. The germline gives CDR1 ENHRY, CDR2 SYGVKD. The CDR3 spans 14 residues. V gave up 3 bases and J gave up 12 bases, with 18 bases separating them. The CDR3 sequence: CAISEPGGTGLQFF. The DNA of the CDR3 is TGTGCCATCAGTGAACCGGGAGGGACAGGTTTGCAGTTCTTC.

The V and J genes are TRBV7-9 and TRBJ1-1, with D hard to call. This CDR3 has 14 amino acids. Trimming stripped 2 bases from V and 1 base from J, with 8 bases between. The germline V gene has CDR1 SEHNR and CDR2 FQNEAQ (reference sequence). This chain's CDR3 is CASSLRGSNTEAFF. CDR3 sequence (DNA): TGTGCCAGCAGCTTACGAGGGTCGAACACTGAAGCTTTCTTT.

This chain links TRBV4-2 with TRBJ2-7; D is ambiguous. With 1 base removed from V and 3 bases from J, the gap between germline ends came to 13 bases. Per germline, CDR1 LGHNA and CDR2 YNFKEQ. The CDR3 length is 15 residues. The chain's CDR3 is CASSQAPLKDYEQYF. The CDR3 bases are TGTGCCAGCAGCCAAGCCCCGTTGAAAGACTACGAGCAGTACTTC.

This clonotype has at least ten counts. The chain recombines TRBV2 with TRBJ2-7; no firm D call. Germline V gene sequence: CDR1 SNHLY, CDR2 FYNNEI. Trimming removed 2 bases at V and 3 bases at J, with 11 bases between. This CDR3 is built from 14 residues. The CDR3 loop reads CASSEQVGNYEQYF. As DNA, the CDR3 is TGTGCCAGCAGTGAACAGGTGGGGAACTACGAGCAGTACTTC.

The V gene is TRBV20-1, the J gene TRBJ1-3; D uncertain. Trimming stripped 0 bases from V and 4 bases from J, with 4 bases between. Germline lookup yields CDR1 DFQATT and CDR2 SNEGSKA (reference sequence). The CDR3 runs to 12 residues. For the CDR3, the DNA is TGCAGTGCTAGAGATATGGGAAACACCATATATTTT. Its translation: CSARDMGNTIYF.

The chain joins TRBV14 to TRBJ1-4; 7 bases align to TRBD1. Per germline, CDR1 SGHDN and CDR2 FVKESK. J gave up 3 bases and V 4 bases, and 8 bases lay outside the gene matches. The CDR3 totals 16 residues. The CDR3 loop is CASSLLGQAANEKLFF. CDR3 nucleotide sequence: TGTGCCAGCAGCCTCCTAGGACAGGCCGCTAATGAAAAACTGTTTTTT.

This clonotype was recorded a few times. The chain carries TRBV29-1 and TRBJ1-1; D is possibly TRBD1 (6 bases). Germline CDR1 is SQVTM and CDR2 is ANQGSEA. Deletions cut 6 bases from V and 7 bases from J, with 18 bases between. The CDR3 length is 13 residues. The CDR3 sequence is CSVPGGGFGEAFF. Here the CDR3 DNA reads TGCAGCGTCCCAGGCGGGGGCTTTGGTGAAGCTTTCTTT.

This chain uses TRBV7-9 with TRBJ1-1; TRBD1 matches at 7 bases. Germline CDR1 SEHNR, CDR2 FQNEAQ (reference sequence). The CDR3 length is 15 residues. Losses at the gene ends were 2 bases for V and 0 bases for J; bases not matched to a gene: 3. As DNA, the CDR3 is TGTGCCAGCAGCTTATACACAGGGGTGAACACTGAAGCTTTCTTT. It is translated as CASSLYTGVNTEAFF.

This clonotype occurred many times. The chain is built from TRBV4-2 and TRBJ1-4; no reliable D call. Germline lookup yields CDR1 LGHNA and CDR2 YNFKEQ. The germline V and J ends were trimmed by 1 base and 10 bases, with 19 bases remaining between them. CDR3 length: 16 amino acids. CDR3 residues: CASSQVSRGSGGKLFF. The DNA for the CDR3 is TGTGCCAGCAGCCAAGTGTCGCGGGGAAGCGGTGGAAAACTGTTTTTT.

In its sample, this clonotype was seen a few times. The chain joins TRBV3-1 to TRBJ1-1; D is ambiguous. Germline CDR1 LGHDT, CDR2 YNNKEL (reference sequence). This CDR3 region has 14 residues. Trimming took off 0 bases at V and 10 bases at J, with 15 bases between the two ends. The CDR3 spells CASSQDAVPGRAFF. CDR3 nucleotides: TGTGCCAGCAGCCAAGATGCCGTCCCAGGAAGAGCTTTCTTT. Drawing the rest from reference TRBV3-1 and TRBJ1-1, the complete variable domain is DTAVSQTPKYLVTQMGNDKSIKCEQNLGHDTMYWYKQDSKKFLKIMFSYNNKELIINETVPNRFSPKSPDKAHLNLHINSLELGDSAVYFCASSQDAVPGRAFFGQGTRLTVV.

The rearrangement uses TRBV12-3 or TRBV12-4 and TRBJ2-1; tentatively, D is TRBD2 (7 bases). V was cut by 6 bases and J by 2 bases, with 14 bases left in between. The CDR3 runs to 15 residues. The DNA for the CDR3 is TGTGCCAGCAGCCAGGGGAGGGCTACCTACAATGAGCAGTTCTTC. Translation gives CASSQGRATYNEQFF.

This clonotype showed up many times. The genes are TRBV3-1 and TRBJ2-1; D possibly corresponds to TRBD2 (6 bases). Germline CDR1 and CDR2: LGHDT and YNNKEL (reference sequence). This CDR3 has 12 amino acids. Trimming left V 1 base short and J 10 bases short, with 8 bases between. The CDR3 bases are TGTGCCAGCAGCCAAGCGGGAGTAGAGCAGTTCTTC. Amino acids: CASSQAGVEQFF.

This clonotype was seen repeatedly, ten times or more. This chain links TRBV18 with TRBJ1-4; 8 bases match TRBD1. The V and J ends lost 4 bases and 5 bases, in that order; junction bases with no gene match: 3. CDR3 length: 14 residues. Germline V gene lookup returns CDR1 KGHSH and CDR2 LQKENI. The CDR3 loop reads CASSQGTGNEKLFF. In DNA form, the CDR3 reads TGTGCCAGCTCACAAGGGACAGGAAATGAAAAACTGTTTTTT. Full variable domain (missing parts from reference TRBV18 and TRBJ1-4): NAGVMQNPRHLVRRRGQEARLRCSPMKGHSHVYWYRQLPEEGLKFMVYLQKENIIDESGMPKERFSAEFPKEGPSILRIQQVVRGDSAAYFCASSQGTGNEKLFFGSGTQLSVL.

This clonotype was observed a handful of times. In DNA form, the CDR3 reads TGTGCCAGCAGGCCGACCGGGACACTCACAGATACGCAGTATTTT. Translating it yields CASRPTGTLTDTQYF. The rearrangement joins TRBV6-5 to TRBJ2-3; D possibly corresponds to TRBD1 (6 bases). The CDR3 is 15 amino acids. In germline, CDR1 is MNHEY, CDR2 SVGAGI. The V end lost 6 bases, the J end lost 2 bases, and 15 bases lay between the germline ends.

This clonotype was detected only a few times. V gene TRBV5-6 combines with J gene TRBJ2-7; a possible D gene is TRBD1 (6 bases). This CDR3 is built from 15 residues. V dropped 4 bases and J dropped 2 bases, with 16 bases sitting between them. Germline-derived CDR1 and CDR2 are SGHDT and YYEEEE. The CDR3 nucleotides are TGTGCCAGCAGCCCCCCCGACAGGCCTACCTACGAGCAGTACTTC. Protein product: CASSPPDRPTYEQYF.

The chain uses TRBV24-1 and TRBJ2-3; D perhaps matches TRBD2 (6 bases). This CDR3 spans 14 amino acids. Trimming removed 5 bases from V and 6 bases from J, with 14 bases in between. The germline CDR1 and CDR2 sequences are KGHDR and SFDVKD. CDR3 nucleotide sequence: TGTGCCACCAGTGGGGGAGGCGCGGTTGATACGCAGTATTTT. Translation gives CATSGGGAVDTQYF.

This clonotype was detected ten times or more. The gene calls are TRBV11-2 and TRBJ1-1; tentative D call: TRBD1 (6 bases). The CDR3 spans 15 residues. Germline V lookup: CDR1 SGHAT, CDR2 FQNNGV. The germline V and J ends were trimmed by 5 bases and 2 bases, with 15 bases remaining between them. The CDR3 DNA follows: TGTGCCAGCAGCGTTCGGACAGACCTAAACACTGAAGCTTTCTTT. The encoded protein is CASSVRTDLNTEAFF.

The genes are TRBV28 and TRBJ2-7; weak D call: TRBD2 (5 bases). CDR3 size: 13 residues. CDR1 is MDHEN, CDR2 SYDVKM, per germline. Deletions cut 4 bases from V and 5 bases from J, with 12 bases between. The CDR3 region is CASSSGPGDEQYF. The CDR3 DNA follows: TGTGCCAGCAGTTCTGGGCCCGGGGACGAGCAGTACTTC. Full variable domain (outside the CDR3, taken from reference TRBV28 and TRBJ2-7): DVKVTQSSRYLVKRTGEKVFLECVQDMDHENMFWYRQDPGLGLRLIYFSYDVKMKEKGDIPEGYSVSREKKERFSLILESASTNQTSMYLCASSSGPGDEQYFGPGTRLTVT.

The rearrangement links TRBV14 to TRBJ2-3; 8 bases agree with TRBD2. The V gene's germline CDR1 is SGHDN and CDR2 FVKESK. The CDR3 length is 16 residues. J was trimmed by 2 bases and V by 2 bases; bases with no gene match: 6. This chain's CDR3 is CASSQIAGSFTDTQYF. As DNA, the CDR3 is TGTGCCAGCAGCCAAATAGCGGGATCTTTCACAGATACGCAGTATTTT.

The gene calls are TRBV13 and TRBJ2-5; D possibly corresponds to TRBD1 (5 bases). The V and J ends lost 3 bases and 4 bases respectively, with 12 bases between them. The CDR3 is 14 residues long. Germline CDR1 is PRHDT and CDR2 is FYEKMQ (reference sequence). CDR3 loop: CASSLGRVIETQYF. The CDR3, as DNA: TGTGCCAGCAGCTTGGGCAGGGTTATAGAGACCCAGTACTTC.

In its sample, this clonotype was seen a few times. The chain links TRBV6-5 to TRBJ2-5, with D unresolved. The V end lost 4 bases, the J end lost 5 bases, and 8 bases lay between the germline ends. Germline V gene lookup returns CDR1 MNHEY and CDR2 SVGAGI. The CDR3 totals 12 residues. The CDR3, as DNA: TGTGCCAGCAGTTCGGTTGGGGAGACCCAGTACTTC. This codes for CASSSVGETQYF.

This clonotype was seen many times. The V and J genes are TRBV19 and TRBJ2-1; 11 nucleotides align to TRBD2. Losses at the gene ends were 4 bases for V and 8 bases for J; bases not matched to a gene: 7. Germline V gene sequence: CDR1 LNHDA, CDR2 SQIVND (reference sequence). CDR3 size: 15 residues. CDR3 region: CASSKQTSGMDEQFF. The CDR3 nucleotides read TGTGCCAGTAGTAAACAGACTAGCGGGATGGATGAGCAGTTCTTC.

CDR3: CASSLVSSEAFF. In DNA form, the CDR3 reads TGTGCCAGCAGCTTAGTGAGCTCTGAAGCTTTCTTT. The chain recombines TRBV7-2 with TRBJ1-1; unclear D gene. The V gene lost 1 base and the J gene lost 6 bases, with 6 bases spanning the gap. The CDR3 length is 12 residues. The germline CDR1 and CDR2 sequences are SGHTA and FQGNSA.